These 14 T cell receptor beta chains were sequenced from one sample in a study of blood T cell repertoires in COVID-19. The protocol was immunoSEQ multiplex PCR, while the TCRdb copy is restricted to in-frame clones and leaves out a portion. Among 130,000 or so clones listed, roughly four fifths were seen once. What was sequenced was peripheral blood. All receptors come from a human donor in a cohort sampled during active COVID-19.

In its sample, this clone was seen a few times. V is TRBV19 and J is TRBJ2-2; TRBD1 matches at 8 bases. Germline trimming cut 6 bases from V and 6 bases from J; bases unmatched to any gene: 6. Germline CDR1 is LNHDA and CDR2 is SQIVND (reference sequence). The CDR3 is 14 residues long. CDR3 sequence reads: CASRPGTGPGELFF. CDR3 nucleotide sequence: TGTGCCAGTAGGCCTGGGACAGGTCCCGGGGAGCTGTTTTTT.

This clone was observed once. This sequence joins TRBV27 and TRBJ2-7; 10 bases are a match to TRBD1. The CDR3 spans 14 residues. V dropped 6 bases and J dropped 9; count of bases not matched to a gene: 11. Germline V gene lookup returns CDR1 MNHEY and CDR2 SMNVEV (reference sequence). Written as DNA, the CDR3 is TGTGCCAGCAGAAGACAGGGGGCCCCTACGACGCAGTACTTC. It is translated as CASRRQGAPTTQYF.

As for this clone: An end of the junction differs from the germline gene, which may be a read error. V and J are TRBV12-5 and TRBJ1-2, with TRBD1 as a possible D gene (5 bases). Germline CDR1 reads LGHNT; CDR2 reads FRNRAP. There are 12 residues in the CDR3. The CDR3 protein is CASGTEPGLSNF. In DNA, the CDR3 is TGTGCTAGTGGTACAGAACCGGGACTCAGTAACTTC.

The chain employs TRBV7-2 and TRBJ2-1, with 7 bases identical to TRBD2. With 5 bases clipped from V and 0 bases from J, the junction kept 7 bases outside the gene matches. Germline V gene data show CDR1 as SGHTA and CDR2 as FQGNSA. The CDR3 covers 16 residues. CDR3 nucleotides: TGTGCCAGCAGCGCCGCTAGCGGCGGCTCCTACAATGAGCAGTTCTTC. Protein product: CASSAASGGSYNEQFF.

This sequence joins TRBV7-2 and TRBJ1-3; D perhaps matches TRBD1 (5 bases). The CDR3 sequence is 16 residues long. Trimming took 2 bases from V and 0 from J, leaving 11 bases between them. Germline loops: CDR1 SGHTA, CDR2 FQGNSA. CDR3 in DNA: TGTGCCAGCAGCTTAAACCCAGGGTTCTCTGGAAACACCATATATTTT. As protein: CASSLNPGFSGNTIYF.

The chain is built from TRBV19 and TRBJ2-6; TRBD1 is a possible D gene (5 bases). Trimming cost V 3 bases and J 16 bases, with 13 bases left between them. CDR1 is LNHDA and CDR2 is SQIVND in the germline V gene (reference sequence). The CDR3 is 12 residues long. CDR3 in amino acids: CASSILTGPLTF. In DNA, the CDR3 is TGTGCCAGTAGTATTCTCACAGGCCCACTGACTTTC.

The chain carries TRBV14 and TRBJ1-2; D possibly corresponds to TRBD1 (5 bases). Between the trimmed V and J ends, which lost 4 bases and 8 bases, there was a span of 20 bases. There are 15 residues in the CDR3. From germline, CDR1 is SGHDN and CDR2 FVKESK. DNA for the CDR3: TGTGCCAGCAGCCCAGGGAGGGCCTCCCTCGGGGGCTACACCTTC. This sequence encodes CASSPGRASLGGYTF.

The chain recombines TRBV29-1 with TRBJ1-2; TRBD1 agrees at 8 bases. This CDR3 spans 12 amino acids. CDR1 SQVTM and CDR2 ANQGSEA come from the germline V gene. J was trimmed by 5 bases and V by 6 bases; bases with no gene match: 5. The CDR3 loop is CSVRQGWYGYTF. CDR3 DNA sequence: TGCAGCGTCAGACAGGGGTGGTATGGCTACACCTTC.

The table lists this clone with a count of one. The chain couples TRBV5-6 to TRBJ1-5, with 7 bases lining up with TRBD1. J lost 4 bases, V lost 1 base, and 8 bases had no gene match. This CDR3 has 16 residues. Germline V lookup: CDR1 SGHDT, CDR2 YYEEEE. CDR3 DNA sequence: TGTGCCAGCAGCTTGTTAGGGGGCCAGAGAAATCAGCCCCAGCATTTT. This sequence encodes CASSLLGGQRNQPQHF.

The chain links TRBV6-2 or TRBV6-3 to TRBJ2-1, with D tentatively TRBD1 (6 bases). Trimming took off 5 bases at V and 6 bases at J, with 8 bases between the two ends. This CDR3 region has 12 residues. CDR1 is MNHEY and CDR2 is SVGEGT in the germline V gene. The CDR3 is CASSPQGNEQFF. The CDR3 nucleotides are TGTGCCAGCAGTCCACAGGGCAATGAGCAGTTCTTC.

V usage is TRBV5-1 and J usage is TRBJ2-6, with D possibly TRBD1 on 6 matching bases. CDR1 and CDR2 (germline): SGHRS, YFSETQ. Trimming took off 2 bases at V and 0 bases at J, with 6 bases between the two ends. This CDR3 region has 15 residues. This CDR3 reads CASSLQGSGANVLTF. Written as DNA, the CDR3 is TGCGCCAGCAGCTTACAGGGCTCTGGGGCCAACGTCCTGACTTTC.

The chain is built from TRBV6-1 and TRBJ2-5; 12 nucleotides line up with TRBD1. Germline V gene data show CDR1 as MNHNS and CDR2 as SASEGT. V lost 3 bases and J lost 5; bases outside the gene matches: 4. The CDR3 loop spans 15 amino acids. The CDR3 DNA sequence: TGTGCCAGCAGTGAGGGACAGGGGGCTCCGGAGACCCAGTACTTC. Amino acids: CASSEGQGAPETQYF.

The chain carries TRBV5-8 and TRBJ2-6, with D tentatively TRBD2 (7 bases). The CDR3 consists of 17 residues. CDR1 is SGHTS and CDR2 is YDEGEE in the germline V gene. V was pared by 1 base and J by 3 bases, with 14 bases between. The CDR3 DNA reads as TGTGCCAGCAGCTTGTGGGGGGGGGCCGTTGGGGCCAACGTCCTGACTTTC. The encoded protein is CASSLWGGAVGANVLTF.

The table lists this clone with a few counts. J is TRBJ1-1 and V is TRBV5-1; D not certain. The germline gives CDR1 SGHRS, CDR2 YFSETQ. Trimming stripped 1 base from V and 2 bases from J, with 6 bases between. The CDR3 contains 13 residues. CDR3 DNA: TGCGCCAGCAGCTTGCAACTTAACACTGAAGCTTTCTTT. Its translation is CASSLQLNTEAFF.